One sample yielded the 19 T cell receptor beta chains listed below, sequenced in a study of CD8 T cells in ankylosing spondylitis. In TCRdb, the 5' RACE reads were re-called with MiXCR into one record per CDR3 protein. The sample records tens of thousands of distinct CDR3 sequences, 17% being singletons. Sequencing was done on a sample of blood. The receptor source for this set is a male donor with ankylosing spondylitis or in good health (not recorded which).

This clonotype was seen a few times. The chain has TRBV7-2 and TRBJ2-7; TRBD1 matches at 10 bases. This CDR3 contains 15 residues. Germline values: CDR1 SGHTA, CDR2 FQGNSA. After removal of 5 bases from V and 4 bases from J, the junction contained 8 bases not matched to a gene. The CDR3 region is CASSPTPGQGYEQYF. For the CDR3, the DNA is TGTGCCAGCAGCCCTACCCCGGGACAGGGGTACGAGCAGTACTTC.

This clonotype is judged medium-sized. This sequence joins TRBV5-1 and TRBJ2-2; possible D gene TRBD2, 7 bases. V shed 1 base and J shed 2 bases, with 15 bases lying between them. The germline CDR1 and CDR2 sequences are SGHRS and YFSETQ. This CDR3 comprises 17 residues. The CDR3 DNA reads as TGCGCCAGCAGCTTGTCACGGGCGGGGGCAAACACCGGGGAGCTGTTTTTT. Its protein is CASSLSRAGANTGELFF.

This chain connects TRBV7-2 to TRBJ2-2; D is perhaps TRBD1 (7 bases). CDR3 size: 16 residues. V was cut by 5 bases and J by 1 base, with 14 bases left in between. The germline V gene encodes CDR1 SGHTA and CDR2 FQGNSA. CDR3 sequence (DNA): TGTGCCAGCAGCCCAAACAGGGGAGGGAACACCGGGGAGCTGTTTTTT. Amino acids: CASSPNRGGNTGELFF.

The chain is built from TRBV20-1 and TRBJ2-5, with TRBD2 identical over 9 bases. The CDR3 is 14 amino acids. V dropped 1 base and J dropped 4; count of bases not matched to a gene: 4. Germline V gene lookup returns CDR1 DFQATT and CDR2 SNEGSKA (reference sequence). The CDR3 loop is CSARGARGGETQYF. CDR3 nucleotide sequence: TGCAGTGCTAGAGGGGCGCGGGGGGGAGAGACCCAGTACTTC.

This clonotype was found many times. The CDR3 protein is CASRSAGVGEQFF. The CDR3 bases are TGTGCCAGCAGGTCAGCGGGAGTGGGTGAGCAGTTCTTC. This chain connects TRBV12-3 or TRBV12-4 to TRBJ2-1; 8 nucleotides line up with TRBD2. Losses at the gene ends were 6 bases for V and 9 bases for J; bases not matched to a gene: 7. The CDR3 totals 13 residues.

This clonotype was found many times. The chain carries TRBV7-8 and TRBJ2-4; D is ambiguous. The germline V and J ends were trimmed by 2 bases and 2 bases, with 10 bases remaining between them. The CDR3 runs 15 residues. Germline-derived CDR1 and CDR2 are SGHVS and FQNEAQ. The CDR3 coding sequence is TGTGCCAGCAGCTTAAGTAGGATTTCCAAAAACATTCAGTACTTC. Its protein product is CASSLSRISKNIQYF.

The chain employs TRBV7-9 and TRBJ2-1, with D perhaps given as TRBD1 or TRBD2 (6 bases each). Germline lookup yields CDR1 SEHNR and CDR2 FQNEAQ (reference sequence). The CDR3 extends over 13 amino acids. V was cut by 5 bases and J by 9 bases, with 14 bases left in between. CDR3 sequence (DNA): TGTGCCAGCAGCCATGACGGGGGCGCTGAGCAGTTCTTC. Amino acids: CASSHDGGAEQFF.

CDR3 nucleotide sequence: TGTGCCAGCAGTTACTCGTCCAGAGACAATGAGCAGTTCTTC. Translation gives CASSYSSRDNEQFF. The genes are TRBV6-6 and TRBJ2-1; no definite D call. This CDR3 has 14 residues. Trimming removed 0 bases at V and 5 bases at J, with 8 bases between. In germline, CDR1 is MNHNY, CDR2 SVGAGI (reference sequence).

This clonotype was found many times. This chain joins TRBV4-3 and TRBJ2-5; a weak D match, TRBD2 (6 bases). Germline loops: CDR1 LGHNA, CDR2 YSLEER. The length of the CDR3 is 14 residues. V lost 0 bases to trimming and J lost 5 bases, with 10 bases between them. This chain's CDR3 is CASSQDLAKETQYF. The CDR3 DNA is TGCGCCAGCAGCCAAGATCTAGCGAAGGAGACCCAGTACTTC.

This clonotype was recorded many times. This chain connects TRBV5-1 to TRBJ2-5; D is ambiguous. Germline lookup yields CDR1 SGHRS and CDR2 YFSETQ. With 2 bases removed from V and 1 base from J, the gap between germline ends came to 12 bases. This CDR3 is built from 15 residues. The CDR3 sequence: CASSLQPGIQETQYF. The CDR3 DNA follows: TGCGCCAGCAGCTTACAGCCAGGAATCCAAGAGACCCAGTACTTC.

This clonotype is labeled medium-sized (0.01 to 0.1%). V is TRBV20-1 and J is TRBJ2-3; maybe TRBD1 (6 bases). CDR3 length equals 17 residues. The V and J ends lost 0 bases and 3 bases respectively, with 19 bases between them. Germline V gene data show CDR1 as DFQATT and CDR2 as SNEGSKA (reference sequence). CDR3 nucleotides: TGCAGTGCTAGAGAGATGTGGGGGCCTATGGGTACAGATACGCAGTATTTT. Amino acids: CSAREMWGPMGTDTQYF.

The V gene is TRBV30, the J gene TRBJ2-4, with D hard to call. This CDR3 is built from 15 residues. V gave up 0 bases and J gave up 0 bases, with 9 bases separating them. Germline V gives CDR1 GTSNPN, CDR2 SVGIG (reference sequence). In nucleotides, the CDR3 is TGTGCCTGGAGTGTAAGCAGCCTAGCCAAAAACATTCAGTACTTC. Protein sequence: CAWSVSSLAKNIQYF.

The chain joins TRBV4-2 to TRBJ1-5, with a weak D call TRBD1 (6 bases). V was trimmed by 4 bases and J by 4 bases, leaving 14 bases between them. Germline assignment: CDR1 LGHNA and CDR2 YNFKEQ. CDR3 size: 15 residues. The CDR3 DNA sequence: TGTGCCAGCAGCCGCGAGAAACAGGGAAATCAGCCCCAGCATTTT. It encodes CASSREKQGNQPQHF.

This clonotype came up many times. V is TRBV29-1 and J is TRBJ2-5, with D unresolved. The CDR3 spans 13 residues. From germline, CDR1 is SQVTM and CDR2 ANQGSEA. Trimming removed 4 bases from V and 4 bases from J, with 13 bases in between. The CDR3 loop is CSVGADVRETQYF. CDR3 nucleotide sequence: TGCAGCGTTGGGGCGGACGTTCGAGAGACCCAGTACTTC.

This clonotype was detected ten times or more. CDR3 amino acids: CASSLEGDSRDEQFF. DNA of the CDR3: TGTGCCAGCAGCTTAGAAGGGGACTCCCGTGATGAGCAGTTCTTC. The chain joins TRBV7-2 to TRBJ2-1, with D possibly TRBD2 on 6 matching bases. Germline CDR1 reads SGHTA; CDR2 reads FQGNSA. This CDR3 has 15 amino acids. V lost 1 base to trimming and J lost 8 bases, with 15 bases between them.

This clonotype was detected a few times. The rearrangement joins TRBV29-1 to TRBJ2-3; tentative D call: TRBD2 (5 bases). The CDR3 extends over 18 amino acids. Trimming left V 0 bases short and J 0 bases short, with 19 bases between. Germline-derived CDR1 and CDR2 are SQVTM and ANQGSEA. The chain's CDR3 is CSVEDQLLRRESTDTQYF. The CDR3 bases are TGCAGCGTTGAAGATCAGTTATTGCGACGGGAAAGCACAGATACGCAGTATTTT.

This clonotype was observed at least ten times. The J gene is TRBJ2-1, the V gene TRBV6-2 or TRBV6-3; 8 bases map to TRBD1. V shed 7 bases and J 4 bases; nucleotides not matched to a gene: 9. This CDR3 spans 15 amino acids. Germline V gene data show CDR1 as MNHEY and CDR2 as SVGEGT. This chain's CDR3 is CASTSGGDKYNEQFF. The CDR3 DNA sequence: TGTGCCAGCACCTCAGGGGGCGATAAATACAATGAGCAGTTCTTC.

The genes are TRBV12-3 or TRBV12-4 and TRBJ2-3; 12 bases line up with TRBD2. Germline trimming cut 7 bases from V and 4 bases from J; bases unmatched to any gene: 6. This CDR3 spans 15 amino acids. Written as DNA, the CDR3 is TGTGCCAGCAAAACGACTAGCGGGGGAGCAGATACGCAGTATTTT. Its translation: CASKTTSGGADTQYF.

This clonotype showed up many times. The chain joins TRBV7-2 to TRBJ2-1; 9 bases line up with TRBD2. CDR3 length: 14 residues. CDR1 is SGHTA and CDR2 is FQGNSA in the germline V gene. Losses at the gene ends were 3 bases for V and 7 bases for J; bases not matched to a gene: 4. The CDR3 DNA sequence: TGTGCCAGCAGCTTTAGGCTAGCGGGGAATGAGCAGTTCTTC. Protein sequence: CASSFRLAGNEQFF.